The 7 T cell receptor beta chains below come from one sample, sequenced in a study of response to subunit inactivated influenza vaccine. TCRdb re-analysed the RT-PCR reads in MiXCR, keeping a single row per CDR3 protein. Here the sample spans roughly 780,000 distinct CDR3 sequences, under 20% being singletons. Specimen: PBMCs from blood, collected roughly 5 days after vaccination. The receptor set was obtained from a man aged 50 to 59 who received an inactivated influenza vaccine.

The chain uses TRBV6-2 or TRBV6-3 and TRBJ2-4, with 8 bases fitting TRBD1. The CDR3 has 19 amino acids. The V gene end was trimmed by 6 bases and the J gene end by 0 bases; junction bases not matched to a gene: 16. Germline V gene lookup returns CDR1 MNHEY and CDR2 SVGEGT. Here the CDR3 reads CASSPPSGQVFLAKNIQYF. The DNA of the CDR3 is TGTGCCAGCAGCCCTCCCTCGGGACAGGTATTCCTAGCCAAAAACATTCAGTACTTC.

The V gene is TRBV7-2, the J gene TRBJ1-6; D unclear. Between the trimmed V and J ends, which lost 1 base and 9 bases, there was a span of 13 bases. This CDR3 comprises 15 residues. CDR1 and CDR2 (germline): SGHTA, FQGNSA. The CDR3 DNA follows: TGTGCCAGCAGCTTAGTAACCCGGGCCGGTTCACCCCTCCACTTT. It is translated as CASSLVTRAGSPLHF.

This clonotype has only a few counts. The chain employs TRBV7-9 and TRBJ1-2, with 7 bases lining up with TRBD1. Unmatched junction bases numbered 10, after V lost 5 bases and J lost 4 bases. This CDR3 comprises 15 residues. Germline lookup yields CDR1 SEHNR and CDR2 FQNEAQ (reference sequence). CDR3 amino acids: CASSTSTGRAYGYTF. CDR3 nucleotide sequence: TGTGCCAGCAGCACTTCGACAGGGAGGGCCTATGGCTACACCTTC.

The V gene is TRBV12-3 or TRBV12-4, the J gene TRBJ2-3; the match to TRBD2 covers 8 bases. This CDR3 has 15 residues. Trimming took 6 bases from V and 0 from J; bases not matched to a gene: 5. The CDR3: CASRISGSSTDTQYF. CDR3 bases: TGTGCCAGCAGAATAAGCGGGAGTAGCACAGATACGCAGTATTTT.

The chain links TRBV6-2 or TRBV6-3 to TRBJ2-5; D uncertain. The germline V gene encodes CDR1 MNHEY and CDR2 SVGEGT. This CDR3 is built from 16 residues. V gave up 2 bases and J gave up 3 bases, with 16 bases separating them. CDR3 protein: CASSYVKGTIEETQYF. As DNA, the CDR3 is TGTGCCAGCAGTTACGTCAAGGGAACCATTGAAGAGACCCAGTACTTC.

This clonotype turned up a few times. The rearrangement uses TRBV29-1 and TRBJ2-5, with D possibly matching TRBD2 (7 bases). V was pared by 8 bases and J by 2 bases, with 27 bases between. This CDR3 has 17 amino acids. The V gene's germline CDR1 is SQVTM and CDR2 ANQGSEA. CDR3 DNA: TGCAGCTCCACCGGCTATTTGGGGGGGGCATCACAAGAGACCCAGTACTTC. It is translated as CSSTGYLGGASQETQYF.

The CDR3 spells CASRVPGSYEQYF. The CDR3 DNA sequence: TGTGCCAGCAGGGTCCCCGGCTCCTACGAGCAGTACTTC. J is TRBJ2-7 and V is TRBV6-6; unclear D gene. Germline V gene data show CDR1 as MNHNY and CDR2 as SVGAGI (reference sequence). The V gene lost 6 bases and the J gene lost 0 bases, with 9 bases spanning the gap. CDR3 length: 13 amino acids.